The clone carrying this T cell receptor (beta chain) was seen repeatedly, ten times or more. Antigen: not known. This sample is part of a study of early T cells in non-severe SARS-CoV-2 infection. Study conclusions and caveats: Matches to VDJdb favored anti-spike CD8 responses and missed private and CD4 specificities.

Individual cDNA molecules were tagged with unique molecular identifiers, the study reported. From the 5' RACE reads, TCRdb called clonotypes with MiXCR, one entry per CDR3 protein. The table lists tens of thousands of distinct CDR3 sequences, more than 6% of them singletons. Germline-derived CDR1 and CDR2 are DFQATT and SNEGSKA (reference sequence). The CDR3 is 12 amino acids. Between the trimmed V and J ends, which lost 0 bases and 2 bases, there was a span of 5 bases. Sample: whole blood. This chain connects TRBV20-1 to TRBJ2-7; D is undetermined. This sequence was found in an adult who was a healthcare worker with PCR-confirmed SARS-CoV-2 infection or an uninfected control (not recorded which). CDR3 sequence: CSARDDAYEQYF. DNA for the CDR3: TGCAGTGCTAGAGATGACGCCTACGAGCAGTACTTC.